This paragraph covers one T cell receptor beta chain sequence. Antigen specificity is unknown. This record comes from a study of cytomegalovirus exposure and HLA in healthy donors. Findings of the study overall: The study designated fewer than 200 TCR beta chains cytomegalovirus-associated. Rarity characterized most TCR sequences, yet some public TCRs appeared in many donors. High sensitivity and specificity were reportedly achieved when the classifier diagnosed cytomegalovirus status.

Clones were sequenced by immunoSEQ multiplex PCR, and TCRdb holds only the in-frame ones, with some missing. The sample contains about 50,000 clones, roughly nine tenths of which appear only once. Trimming left V 10 bases short and J 0 bases short, with 13 bases between. The CDR3 covers 14 residues. Germline V gene data show CDR1 as SGHTA and CDR2 as FQGNSA. This TCR came from a man aged 18 to 29 in good health and CMV-seronegative. This chain uses TRBV7-2 with TRBJ1-5; possible D gene TRBD1, 6 bases. Sequencing was performed on PBMCs. CDR3 in DNA: TGTGCCACCGTAGGGGGGGATAGCAATCAGCCCCAGCATTTT. It yields the protein CATVGGDSNQPQHF. Complete variable domain (other parts from reference TRBV7-2 and TRBJ1-5): GAGVSQSPSNKVTEKGKDVELRCDPISGHTALYWYRQSLGQGLEFLIYFQGNSAPDKSGLPSDRFSAERTGGSVSTLTIQRTQQEDSAVYLCATVGGDSNQPQHFGDGTRLSIL.